These 2 T cell receptor beta chains originate from one sample sequenced in a study of human T cells and chemical hapten exposure. Via MiXCR, TCRdb re-called the RACE reads, giving one row per CDR3 protein. Of under 300,000 distinct CDR3 sequences detected, 8.6% appear once; the ten largest clones hold approximately 2.2%. Stated time point: pre-sensitization, week 0. The treatment here: therapeutic diphenylcyclopropenone sensitization with weekly scalp DPC. This sample comprised whole blood, obtained in connection with sensitization to the hapten diphenylcyclopropenone (DPC). The receptors here all came from a woman in her 40s with alopecia areata. Some clones in this sample may be carry-over from other donors' samples.

There are a few counts of this clonotype. CDR3 bases: TGTGCCAGCAGTTATTCTCCGGACAGGGGCGACGAGCAGTACTTC. It yields the protein CASSYSPDRGDEQYF. The chain combines TRBV6-2 or TRBV6-3 with TRBJ2-7; 9 bases map to TRBD1. This CDR3 has 15 residues. V shed 3 bases, J shed 5 bases, and the junction held 8 bases outside the gene matches. Germline values: CDR1 MNHEY, CDR2 SVGEGT.

The chain has TRBV21-1 and TRBJ2-3; TRBD1, the table's D call, was not compared with the DNA. TRBV21-1 is annotated as a pseudogene. This CDR3 comprises 14 residues. As DNA, the CDR3 is TGTGCCGGACAGGAGACTAGCAACACAGATACGCAGTATTTT. Translating gives CAGQETSNTDTQYF.